This T cell receptor (beta chain) was captured by sequencing in a study of molecular identifiers for immune sequencing clone quantification. Comments on this clonotype: Its antigen is not identified. A junction boundary mismatches the germline segment, possibly from a read error.

TCRdb reanalysed the PCR reads using MiXCR and keeps one entry per CDR3 protein. Altogether about 36,000 distinct CDR3 sequences are present, roughly 18% being singletons, with the ten largest covering more than 6.5%. The CDR3 totals 15 residues. Germline V lookup: CDR1 MDHEN, CDR2 SYDVKM. Sorting isolated naive CD8 T cells as CD8+CD4-CCR7+CD45RA+ events. Overall study findings and caveats: In naive cells, clones above 20 RNA copies held under 1% of molecules, whereas in effector cells they held over 97%.

Material: naive CD8+ T cells from blood, with Jurkat cell RNA spiked in. Regarding subset: FACS-sorted CD8+CD4-CCR7+CD45RA+ naive T cells. The chain combines TRBV28 with TRBJ2-5; D remains unclear. This receptor was obtained from a human donor in good health. Some libraries in this study had Jurkat cell RNA spiked in. The CDR3 nucleotides read TGTGCCAGCGGTGATATGGGGATTAACCAAGACACCCAGTACTTT. Residues: CASGDMGINQDTQYF. Full variable domain (remainder filled in from reference TRBV28 and TRBJ2-5): DVKVTQSSRYLVKRTGEKVFLECVQDMDHENMFWYRQDPGLGLRLIYFSYDVKMKEKGDIPEGYSVSREKKERFSLILESASTNQTSMYLCASGDMGINQDTQYFGPGTRLLVL.